Presented here are 2 T cell receptor beta chains from one specimen sequenced in a study of cytomegalovirus exposure and HLA in healthy donors. The PCR contained 60 Vbeta and 13 Jbeta primers. The table came from immunoSEQ multiplex PCR; TCRdb's copy has only in-frame clones and leaves some out. The sample records nearly 80,000 clones, around 77% being singletons. Material for sequencing was PBMCs. Every receptor here comes from a woman aged 40 to 55 in good health and CMV-seropositive.

The V call is TRBV30, the J call TRBJ1-6; possibly TRBD1 for D (6 bases). Germline values: CDR1 GTSNPN, CDR2 SVGIG (reference sequence). The CDR3 is made up of 14 amino acids. V lost 2 bases and J lost 9, with 14 bases in between. DNA of the CDR3: TGTGCCTGGAGTTATGCCCGGACAGCTTCACCCCTCCACTTT. Its translation is CAWSYARTASPLHF.

The chain is built from TRBV2 and TRBJ1-1; the D is unclear. In germline, CDR1 is SNHLY, CDR2 FYNNEI. The CDR3 has 15 amino acids. The ends were cut back, 4 bases at V and 0 bases at J, with 12 bases in the middle. CDR3 sequence: CASSARHLMNTEAFF. The CDR3 DNA follows: TGTGCCAGCAGTGCCAGGCACCTCATGAACACTGAAGCTTTCTTT.